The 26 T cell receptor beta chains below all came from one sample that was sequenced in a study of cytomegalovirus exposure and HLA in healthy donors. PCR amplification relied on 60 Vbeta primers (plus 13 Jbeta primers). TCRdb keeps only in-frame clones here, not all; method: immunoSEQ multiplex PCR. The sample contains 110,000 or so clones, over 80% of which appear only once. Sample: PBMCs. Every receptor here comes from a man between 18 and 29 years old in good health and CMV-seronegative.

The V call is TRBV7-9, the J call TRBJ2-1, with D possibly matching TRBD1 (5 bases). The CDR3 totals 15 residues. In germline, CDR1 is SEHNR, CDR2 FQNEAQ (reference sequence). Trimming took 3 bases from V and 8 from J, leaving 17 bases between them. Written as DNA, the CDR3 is TGTGCCAGCAGCTTCAGGGATGGTCGAATCGATGAGCAGTTCTTC. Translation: CASSFRDGRIDEQFF.

Here the CDR3 reads CASSAGVRRDARDTQYF. The CDR3 DNA follows: TGCGCCAGCAGCGCCGGGGTACGGCGGGATGCAAGAGATACGCAGTATTTT. V and J are TRBV5-1 and TRBJ2-3; tentatively, D is TRBD2 (6 bases). From germline, CDR1 is SGHRS and CDR2 YFSETQ. The germline V and J ends were trimmed by 4 bases and 5 bases, with 23 bases remaining between them. This CDR3 has 17 amino acids.

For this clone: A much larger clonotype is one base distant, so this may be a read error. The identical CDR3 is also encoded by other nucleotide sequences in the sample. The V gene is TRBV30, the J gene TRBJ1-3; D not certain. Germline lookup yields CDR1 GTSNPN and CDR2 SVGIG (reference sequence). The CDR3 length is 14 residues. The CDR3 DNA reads TGTGCCTGGAGTTTCGGTGACTCTGGAAACACCATATACTTT. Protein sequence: CAWSFGDSGNTIYF.

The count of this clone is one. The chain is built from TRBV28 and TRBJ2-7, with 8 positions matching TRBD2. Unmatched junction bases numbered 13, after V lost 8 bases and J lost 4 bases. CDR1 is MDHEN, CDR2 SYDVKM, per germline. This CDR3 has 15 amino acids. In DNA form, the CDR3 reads TGTGCCAGCTCGGGAGGGGGGACTAGGGTTTACGAGCAGTACTTC. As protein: CASSGGGTRVYEQYF.

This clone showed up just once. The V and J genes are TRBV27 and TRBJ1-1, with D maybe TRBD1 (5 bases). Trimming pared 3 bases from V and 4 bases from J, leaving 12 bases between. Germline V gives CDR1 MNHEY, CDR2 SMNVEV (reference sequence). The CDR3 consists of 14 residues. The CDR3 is CASSFGGISTEAFF. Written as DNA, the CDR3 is TGTGCCAGCAGTTTTGGGGGGATTAGCACTGAAGCTTTCTTT.

The DNA of the CDR3 is TGTGCCAGTAGCCCCTCGGTCACGCGCACCGGGGAGCTGTTTTTT. Residues: CASSPSVTRTGELFF. This chain connects TRBV19 to TRBJ2-2; D ambiguous. CDR3 length equals 15 residues. V was clipped by 6 bases and J by 4 bases, with 15 bases between them. CDR1 LNHDA and CDR2 SQIVND come from the germline V gene (reference sequence).

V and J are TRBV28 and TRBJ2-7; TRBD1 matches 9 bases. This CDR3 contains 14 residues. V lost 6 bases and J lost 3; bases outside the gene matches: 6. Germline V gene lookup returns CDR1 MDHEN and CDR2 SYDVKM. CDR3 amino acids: CASSSGQGFYEQYF. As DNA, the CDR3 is TGTGCCAGCAGCTCCGGACAGGGGTTCTACGAGCAGTACTTC.

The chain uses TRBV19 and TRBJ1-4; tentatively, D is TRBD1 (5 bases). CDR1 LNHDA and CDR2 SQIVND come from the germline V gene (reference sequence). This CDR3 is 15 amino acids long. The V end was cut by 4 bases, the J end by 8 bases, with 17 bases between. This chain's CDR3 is CASSTGGKTHEKLFF. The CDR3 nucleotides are TGTGCCAGTAGTACTGGGGGGAAGACCCACGAAAAACTGTTTTTT.

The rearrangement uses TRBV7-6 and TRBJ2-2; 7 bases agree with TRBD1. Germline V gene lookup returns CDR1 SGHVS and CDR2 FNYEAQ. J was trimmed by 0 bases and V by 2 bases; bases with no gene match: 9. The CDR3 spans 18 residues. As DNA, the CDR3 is TGTGCCAGCAGCTTAAGCTTACGGGGACAGTCGAACACCGGGGAGCTGTTTTTT. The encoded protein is CASSLSLRGQSNTGELFF. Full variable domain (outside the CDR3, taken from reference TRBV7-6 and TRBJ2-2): GAGVSQSPRYKVTKRGQDVALRCDPISGHVSLYWYRQALGQGPEFLTYFNYEAQQDKSGLPNDRFSAERPEGSISTLTIQRTEQRDSAMYRCASSLSLRGQSNTGELFFGEGSRLTVL.

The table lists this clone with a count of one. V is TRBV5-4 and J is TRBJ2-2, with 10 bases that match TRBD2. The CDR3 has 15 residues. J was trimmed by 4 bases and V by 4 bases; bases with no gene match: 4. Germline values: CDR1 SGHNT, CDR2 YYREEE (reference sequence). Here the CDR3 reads CASSLAGAATGELFF. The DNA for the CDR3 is TGTGCCAGCAGCCTAGCGGGAGCGGCCACCGGGGAGCTGTTTTTT.

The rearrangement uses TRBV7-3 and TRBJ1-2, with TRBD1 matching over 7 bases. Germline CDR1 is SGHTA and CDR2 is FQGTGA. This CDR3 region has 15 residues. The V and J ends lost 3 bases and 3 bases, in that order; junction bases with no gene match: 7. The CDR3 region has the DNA TGTGCCAGCAGCTTTCCGGTTGGACAGGACTATGGCTACACCTTC. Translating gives CASSFPVGQDYGYTF. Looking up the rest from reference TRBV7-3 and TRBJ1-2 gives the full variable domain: GAGVSQTPSNKVTEKGKYVELRCDPISGHTALYWYRQSLGQGPEFLIYFQGTGAADDSGLPNDRFFAVRPEGSVSTLKIQRTERGDSAVYLCASSFPVGQDYGYTFGSGTRLTVV.

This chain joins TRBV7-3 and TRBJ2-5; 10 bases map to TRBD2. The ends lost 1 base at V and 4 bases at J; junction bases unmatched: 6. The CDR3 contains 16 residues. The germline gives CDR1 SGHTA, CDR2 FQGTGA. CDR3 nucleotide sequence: TGTGCCAGCAGCTTAAATCCTAGCGGGAGAGGAGAGACCCAGTACTTC. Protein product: CASSLNPSGRGETQYF.

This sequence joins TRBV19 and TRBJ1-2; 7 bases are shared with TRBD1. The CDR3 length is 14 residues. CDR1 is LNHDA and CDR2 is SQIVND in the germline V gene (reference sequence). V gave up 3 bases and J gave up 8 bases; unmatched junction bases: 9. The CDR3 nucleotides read TGTGCCAGTAGTATGTTGGAGGGGGCGAAAGGCTACACCTTC. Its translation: CASSMLEGAKGYTF.

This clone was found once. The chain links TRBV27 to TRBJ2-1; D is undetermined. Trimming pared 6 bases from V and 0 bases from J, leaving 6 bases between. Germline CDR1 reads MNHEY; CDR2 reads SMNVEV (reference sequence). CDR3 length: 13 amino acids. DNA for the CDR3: TGTGCCAGCAGCCGAGCCTCCTACAATGAGCAGTTCTTC. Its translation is CASSRASYNEQFF.

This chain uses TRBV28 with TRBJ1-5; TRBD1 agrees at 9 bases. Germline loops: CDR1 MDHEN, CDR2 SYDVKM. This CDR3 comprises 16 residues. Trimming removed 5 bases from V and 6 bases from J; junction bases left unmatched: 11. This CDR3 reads CASSPTSGTGFQPQHF. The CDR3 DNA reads TGTGCCAGCAGTCCAACTTCCGGGACAGGGTTTCAGCCCCAGCATTTT.

The DNA for the CDR3 is TGTGCCAGCAAGATACAGGGACCCTATAATTCACCCCTCCACTTT. It specifies CASKIQGPYNSPLHF. V gene TRBV2 combines with J gene TRBJ1-6, with D maybe TRBD1 (6 bases). The CDR3 length is 15 residues. Germline V gives CDR1 SNHLY, CDR2 FYNNEI. V lost 7 bases and J lost 2, with 12 bases in between.

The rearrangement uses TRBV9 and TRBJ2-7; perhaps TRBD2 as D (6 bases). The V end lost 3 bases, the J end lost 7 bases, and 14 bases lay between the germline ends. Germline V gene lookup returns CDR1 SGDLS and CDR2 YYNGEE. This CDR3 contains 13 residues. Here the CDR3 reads CASSGGTAGEQYF. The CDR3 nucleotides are TGTGCCAGCAGCGGCGGGACCGCGGGAGAGCAGTACTTC.

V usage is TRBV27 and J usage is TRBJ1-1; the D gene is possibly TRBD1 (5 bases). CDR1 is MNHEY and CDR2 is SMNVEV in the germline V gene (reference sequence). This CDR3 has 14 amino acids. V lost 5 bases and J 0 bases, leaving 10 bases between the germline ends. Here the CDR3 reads CASSREDMNTEAFF. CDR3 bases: TGTGCCAGCAGTCGCGAGGACATGAACACTGAAGCTTTCTTT.

This CDR3 is CASSQGGGRARSGNTIYF. The CDR3 DNA is TGCGCCAGCAGCCAAGGGGGGGGCAGGGCTCGCTCTGGAAACACCATATATTTT. The V and J genes are TRBV4-1 and TRBJ1-3, with a possible D match to TRBD1 (6 bases). Between the trimmed V and J ends, which lost 1 base and 0 bases, there was a span of 16 bases. Germline lookup yields CDR1 MGHRA and CDR2 YSYEKL. This CDR3 has 18 residues.

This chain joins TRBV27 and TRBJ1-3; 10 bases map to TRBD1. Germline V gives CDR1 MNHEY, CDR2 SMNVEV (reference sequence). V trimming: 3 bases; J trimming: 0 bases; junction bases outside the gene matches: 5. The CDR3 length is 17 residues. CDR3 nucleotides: TGTGCCAGCAGTTTGGGACAGGGGATGGACTCTGGAAACACCATATATTTT. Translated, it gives CASSLGQGMDSGNTIYF.

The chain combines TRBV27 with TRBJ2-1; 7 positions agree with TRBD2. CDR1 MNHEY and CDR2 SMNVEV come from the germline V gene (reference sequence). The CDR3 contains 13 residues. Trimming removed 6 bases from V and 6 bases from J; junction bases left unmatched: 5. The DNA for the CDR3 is TGTGCCAGCAGCCCGAGACTAGCCAATGAGCAGTTCTTC. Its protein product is CASSPRLANEQFF.

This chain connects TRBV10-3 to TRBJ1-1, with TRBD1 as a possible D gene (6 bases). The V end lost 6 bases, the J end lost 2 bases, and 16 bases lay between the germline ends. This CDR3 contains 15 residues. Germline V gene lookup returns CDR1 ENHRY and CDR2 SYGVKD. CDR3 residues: CAISRDTPSNTEAFF. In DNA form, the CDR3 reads TGTGCCATCAGCAGGGACACCCCAAGTAACACTGAAGCTTTCTTT.

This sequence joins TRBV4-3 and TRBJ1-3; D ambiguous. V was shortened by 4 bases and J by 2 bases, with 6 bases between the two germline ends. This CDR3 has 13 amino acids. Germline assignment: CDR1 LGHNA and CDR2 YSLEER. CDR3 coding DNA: TGCGCCAGCAGCCCAACAGCTGGAAACACCATATATTTT. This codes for CASSPTAGNTIYF.

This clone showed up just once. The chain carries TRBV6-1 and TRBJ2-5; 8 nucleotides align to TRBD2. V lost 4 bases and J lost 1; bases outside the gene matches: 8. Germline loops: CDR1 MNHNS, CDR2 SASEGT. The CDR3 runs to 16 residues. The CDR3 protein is CASSVTGGGLQETQYF. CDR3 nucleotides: TGTGCCAGCAGTGTCACGGGAGGGGGGCTCCAAGAGACCCAGTACTTC.

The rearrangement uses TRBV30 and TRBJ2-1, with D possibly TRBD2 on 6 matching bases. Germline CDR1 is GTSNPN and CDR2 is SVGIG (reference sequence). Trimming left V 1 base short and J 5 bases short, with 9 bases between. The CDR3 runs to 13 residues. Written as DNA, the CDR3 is TGTGCCTGGAGTGAGGGACTGAACAATGAGCAGTTCTTC. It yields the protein CAWSEGLNNEQFF.

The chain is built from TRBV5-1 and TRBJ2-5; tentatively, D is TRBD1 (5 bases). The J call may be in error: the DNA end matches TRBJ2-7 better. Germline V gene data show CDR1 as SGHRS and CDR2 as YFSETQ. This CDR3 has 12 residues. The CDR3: CASSSLTGEQYF. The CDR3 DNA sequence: TGCGCCAGCAGCTCTTTAACAGGCGAGCAGTACTTC.